This T cell receptor beta chain stems from a study of blood T cells in healthy people across ages. This clonotype came up a few times. Its antigen remains unidentified. Study-level findings and limits: Naive CD4+ cells and diversity were both higher in long-lived donors than in aged donors.

A second PCR of about 7 to 12 cycles used a sample-barcoded 5' primer and a J-beta primer mix. CDR3-containing paired-end reads numbered at least 2.5 million in each sample. TCRdb called the 5' RACE reads again in MiXCR, with one record for every CDR3 protein. This table holds about a million distinct CDR3 sequences, roughly 43% found once. This CDR3 region has 14 residues. Germline CDR1 and CDR2: SGHTA and FQGNSA. V lost 7 bases, J lost 11 bases, and 15 bases stayed unmatched. The clonotype originates from a man aged 25-45 years in good health. Specimen: blood. The rearrangement uses TRBV7-2 and TRBJ2-5; 8 bases are shared with TRBD2. The CDR3 DNA is TGTGCCAGCACCGATGGGAGTAGCGGGGATCTGCAGTACTTC. It translates to CASTDGSSGDLQYF.